This TCR beta chain was recorded in a study of cytomegalovirus exposure and HLA in healthy donors. General study results and limits: Fewer N-insertions (relative to the approximately 700-donor mean) were reportedly seen in an Asian-associated ancestry cluster in a later analysis.

Worth noting for this clone: Its antigen is not identified.

PCR used 60 Vbeta primers and 13 Jbeta primers. Sequencing was performed with immunoSEQ multiplex PCR; in TCRdb, only in-frame clones are kept and a portion is missing. Among about 140,000 clones listed, about three quarters were seen once. The origin of this receptor is a young man in good health and CMV-seronegative. The specimen was PBMCs.

In nucleotides, the CDR3 is TGTGCCAGCAGCTTCCACAGCTACAATGAGCAGTTCTTC. This translates into CASSFHSYNEQFF. The chain combines TRBV11-2 with TRBJ2-1; D uncertain. Germline values: CDR1 SGHAT, CDR2 FQNNGV. The CDR3 totals 13 residues. The V end lost 3 bases, the J end lost 3 bases, and 6 bases lay between the germline ends.